The rows below give T cell receptor beta chains drawn from one sample of a study of cytomegalovirus exposure and HLA in healthy donors. Sequencing used immunoSEQ multiplex PCR; TCRdb keeps in-frame clones, though not all of them. The data hold roughly 250,000 clones, with around 87% observed a single time. The sample consisted of PBMCs. The receptors derive from a young woman in good health and CMV-seropositive. Each CDR3 is given with its conserved first and last residue. The D gene is left open where the match is weak. Only some rows state a clone size, as once, few, many or a class for expanded clones.

>TRBV5-4|TRBD2|-
CASSLGAGVGGAKNIQYF
>TRBV11-3|TRBD2|-
CASSLGGSHQETQYF
>TRBV6-1|TRBD1|-
CASSRDSYYGYTF
>TRBV9|TRBD2|-
CASSVVQLAGGNEQFF
>TRBV30|-|few
CAWSIEGNTEAFF
>TRBV14|TRBD2|-
CASSPIPSDRRTSGDLYEQYF
>TRBV5-6|TRBD2|-
CASGPGTSGREQYF
>TRBV19|-|-
CASSIVAGNYGYTF
>TRBV10-3|TRBD2|-
CATREAGLSYNEQFF
>TRBV7-8|-|-
CASSSRTGTDTQYF
>TRBV10-3|-|-
CAISDLEHSSYNEQFF
>TRBV5-1|-|once
CASSRGSVGELFF
>TRBV19|-|-
CASSPLDRDTYEQYF
>TRBV20-1|-|-
CSTYMNTEAFF
>TRBV6-5|TRBD2|-
CASSYSRGAPYEQYF
>TRBV6-1|-|-
CASTEQPGNTIYF
>TRBV5-1|TRBD2|-
CASSLALASGNEQFF
>TRBV5-1|-|once
CASSLNQGPGNTIYF
>TRBV11-2|-|-
CASSLVAGEAEAFF
>TRBV5-5|-|-
CASSLGSSEIYEQYF
>TRBV7-2|-|-
CASSLGLPPYEQYF
>TRBV5-1|TRBD1|-
CASSPPGQGRTEAFF
>TRBV7-9|-|-
CASSLGQVSYEQYF
>TRBV10-1|-|-
CASSAVRVNEQYF
>TRBV7-3|-|-
CASSLSGGRSETQYF
>TRBV2|TRBD1|-
CASRDRLQGEAFF
>TRBV4-1|-|once
CASSQAGTNLLQPQHF